This T cell receptor (beta chain) derives from a study of T-cell memory formation after mild COVID-19. Overall study context: TCR clusters were mostly donor specific. Study-wide results and caveats: A subset of responding clones appeared in pre-infection memory, suggesting cross-reactive memory joined.

TCRdb re-called the 5' RACE reads with MiXCR, one entry per CDR3 protein. This table has 200,000 to 250,000 distinct CDR3 sequences, approximately 9% appearing once. This clonotype was found a few times. No antigen is known for it. The V end lost 6 bases, the J end lost 1 base, and 15 bases lay between the germline ends. The CDR3 is 14 residues long. From germline, CDR1 is DFQATT and CDR2 SNEGSKA (reference sequence). V usage is TRBV20-1 and J usage is TRBJ1-1; D gene unclear. The receptor was isolated from a man between 18 and 29 years old who had mild COVID-19 (a few samples of this study predate the infection). Cell type and time point are not known. The specimen sequenced was PBMCs or a T cell subset sorted from them (not recorded which). The CDR3 bases are TGCAGTGCATTGCCACCGAGCCCGAACACTGAAGCTTTCTTT. It translates to CSALPPSPNTEAFF.